The clone carrying this T cell receptor beta chain has only a few counts. The antigen is undetermined. Cells sorted as Tregs were CD4+, CD25+ and CD127-/low. Regarding the study as a whole: Tumor Treg TCRs overlapped most with tumor naive CD4+ cells.

A single record per CDR3 protein comes from TCRdb applying MiXCR to the 5' RACE reads. The sample yields around 50,000 distinct CDR3 sequences, approximately 27% seen once. The germline gives CDR1 SGHRS, CDR2 YFSETQ. The CDR3 has 15 residues. Trimming at V came to 4 bases and at J to 1 base, leaving 7 bases not matched to a gene. The sequence was collected from a female donor with breast cancer. Material: tumor-infiltrating Tregs sorted from the breast tumor. This sequence joins TRBV5-1 and TRBJ2-7; TRBD2 matches 8 bases. The CDR3 here is CASSQSGSRSYEQYF. In nucleotides, the CDR3 is TGCGCCAGCAGCCAAAGCGGGAGTAGGTCCTACGAGCAGTACTTC.